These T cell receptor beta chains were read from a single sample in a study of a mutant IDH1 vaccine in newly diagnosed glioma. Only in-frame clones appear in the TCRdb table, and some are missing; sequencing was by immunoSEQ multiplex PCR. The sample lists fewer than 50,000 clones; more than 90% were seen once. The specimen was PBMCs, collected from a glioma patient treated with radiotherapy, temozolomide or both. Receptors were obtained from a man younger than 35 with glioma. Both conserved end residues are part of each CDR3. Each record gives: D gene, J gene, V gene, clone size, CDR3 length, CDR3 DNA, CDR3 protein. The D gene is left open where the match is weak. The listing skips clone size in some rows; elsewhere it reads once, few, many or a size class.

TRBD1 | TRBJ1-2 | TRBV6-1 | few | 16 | TGTGCCAGCAGTGGGCCCAGTCAGGGGGCTAACTATGGCTACACCTTC | CASSGPSQGANYGYTF
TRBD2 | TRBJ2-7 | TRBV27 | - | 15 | TGTGCCAGCAGTACCCCGAAAAGCGGGAGTTACGAGCAGTACTTC | CASSTPKSGSYEQYF